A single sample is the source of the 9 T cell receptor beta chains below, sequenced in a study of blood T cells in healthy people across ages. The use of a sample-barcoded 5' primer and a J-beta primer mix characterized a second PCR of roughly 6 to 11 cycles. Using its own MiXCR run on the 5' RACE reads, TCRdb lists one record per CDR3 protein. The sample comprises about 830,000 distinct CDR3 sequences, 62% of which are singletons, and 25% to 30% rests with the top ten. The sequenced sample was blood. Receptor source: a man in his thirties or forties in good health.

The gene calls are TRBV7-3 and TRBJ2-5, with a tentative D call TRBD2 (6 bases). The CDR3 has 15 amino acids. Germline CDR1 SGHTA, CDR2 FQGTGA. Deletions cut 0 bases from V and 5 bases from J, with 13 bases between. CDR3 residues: CASSLTAGIGETQYF. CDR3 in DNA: TGTGCCAGCAGCTTAACGGCGGGAATTGGTGAGACCCAGTACTTC.

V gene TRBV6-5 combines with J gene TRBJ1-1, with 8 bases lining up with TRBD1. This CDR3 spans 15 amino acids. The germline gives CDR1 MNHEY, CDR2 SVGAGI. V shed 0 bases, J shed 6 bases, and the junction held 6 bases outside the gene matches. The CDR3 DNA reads TGTGCCAGCAGTTACTCCCACCAGGGGGCCTCTGAAGCTTTCTTT. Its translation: CASSYSHQGASEAFF.

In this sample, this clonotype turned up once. CDR3 DNA: TGCAGTGTCACAGCGGGGGGTGCCTACGAGCAGTACTTC. The encoded protein is CSVTAGGAYEQYF. The chain is built from TRBV20-1 and TRBJ2-7; 9 positions match TRBD2. The germline V gene encodes CDR1 DFQATT and CDR2 SNEGSKA (reference sequence). The J segment lost 2 bases and the V segment lost 7 bases, leaving 6 bases of the junction unmatched. The CDR3 spans 13 residues.

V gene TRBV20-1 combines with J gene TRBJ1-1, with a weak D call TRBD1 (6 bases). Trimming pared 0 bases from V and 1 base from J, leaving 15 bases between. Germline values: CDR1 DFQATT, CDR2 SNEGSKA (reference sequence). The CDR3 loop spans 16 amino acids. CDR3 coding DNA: TGCAGTGCTAGAGATTACGGGGGGCCAAGGAACACTGAAGCTTTCTTT. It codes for CSARDYGGPRNTEAFF.

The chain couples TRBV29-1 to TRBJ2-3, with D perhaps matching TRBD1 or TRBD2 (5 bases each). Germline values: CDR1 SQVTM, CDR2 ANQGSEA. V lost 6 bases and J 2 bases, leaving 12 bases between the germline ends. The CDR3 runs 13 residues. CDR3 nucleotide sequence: TGCAGCGTACCGGGACCGATCACAGATACGCAGTATTTT. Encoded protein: CSVPGPITDTQYF.

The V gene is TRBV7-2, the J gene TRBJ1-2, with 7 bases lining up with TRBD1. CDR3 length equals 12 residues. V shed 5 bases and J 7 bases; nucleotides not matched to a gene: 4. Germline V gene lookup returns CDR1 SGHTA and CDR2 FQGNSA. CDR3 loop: CASSQGQPGYTF. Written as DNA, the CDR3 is TGTGCCAGCAGCCAGGGACAGCCTGGCTACACCTTC.

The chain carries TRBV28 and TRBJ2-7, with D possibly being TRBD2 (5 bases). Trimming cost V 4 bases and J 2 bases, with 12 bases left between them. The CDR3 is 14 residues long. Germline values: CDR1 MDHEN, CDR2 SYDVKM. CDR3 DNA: TGTGCCAGCAGTTCCGGCGAGAGGGCCTACGAGCAGTACTTC. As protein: CASSSGERAYEQYF.

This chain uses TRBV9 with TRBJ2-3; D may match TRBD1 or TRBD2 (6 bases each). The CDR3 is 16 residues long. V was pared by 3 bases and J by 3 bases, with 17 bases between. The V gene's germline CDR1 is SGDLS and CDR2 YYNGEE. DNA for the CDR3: TGTGCCAGCAGCGAGGGGGTACTAGCAGTGACAGATACGCAGTATTTT. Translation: CASSEGVLAVTDTQYF. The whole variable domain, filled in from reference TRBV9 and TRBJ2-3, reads DSGVTQTPKHLITATGQRVTLRCSPRSGDLSVYWYQQSLDQGLQFLIQYYNGEERAKGNILERFSAQQFPDLHSELNLSSLELGDSALYFCASSEGVLAVTDTQYFGPGTRLTVL.

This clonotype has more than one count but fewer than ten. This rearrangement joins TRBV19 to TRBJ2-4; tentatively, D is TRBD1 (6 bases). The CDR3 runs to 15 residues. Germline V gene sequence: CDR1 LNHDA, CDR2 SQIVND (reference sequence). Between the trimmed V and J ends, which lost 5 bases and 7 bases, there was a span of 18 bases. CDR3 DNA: TGTGCCAGTAGTCTCGCCCAGGGGAGTTGGAACATTCAGTACTTC. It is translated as CASSLAQGSWNIQYF.